This T cell receptor (beta chain) is from a study of cytomegalovirus exposure and HLA in healthy donors. The wider study: Of the donors genotyped, approximately 430 in all, about 81% fell in the Caucasian-associated ancestry cluster.

This CDR3 is built from 15 residues. The V end lost 2 bases, the J end lost 1 base, and 10 bases lay between the germline ends. Looked up from germline, CDR1 is MRHNA and CDR2 is SNTAGT. Comment on this clone: Antigen: not known.

Regarding the study as a whole: As a later analysis showed, a missense DCLRE1C variant was linked to trimming of TCR beta V- and J-genes.

PCR amplification relied on 60 Vbeta primers (plus 13 Jbeta primers). Per the authors' pipeline: An analysis performed later counted roughly 79 million unique TCR beta chains (roughly 11 million of them shared). Profiled with immunoSEQ multiplex PCR; TCRdb holds only in-frame clones, not every one. The D gene and trimming were derived from the DNA, and the V and J assignments and clone size from that table. The table includes about 150,000 clones, roughly four fifths detected once. The rearrangement uses TRBV6-4 and TRBJ2-3; D is uncertain. The sequenced sample was PBMCs. The sequence was obtained from a man aged 35 to 55 in good health and CMV-seronegative. This CDR3 reads CASSDDLVGTDTQYF. DNA of the CDR3: TGTGCCAGCAGTGACGATTTAGTCGGCACAGATACGCAGTATTTT.